This is a list of T cell receptor beta chains from one sample in a study of blood T cell repertoires in COVID-19. Assay used: immunoSEQ multiplex PCR; TCRdb lists only in-frame clones, some missing. The repertoire consists of 70,000 or so clones, with about nine tenths occurring once and the leading ten covering 9.5% to 13%. The sample consisted of peripheral blood. The receptor set was obtained from a man in his 70s with active or convalescent COVID-19. Each CDR3 is given with its conserved first and last residue. Fields, in order: CDR3 length, J gene, V gene, D gene, clone size, CDR3 protein, CDR3 DNA. D genes are given only for firm matches. Not every row has a clone size; where given, it reads once, few, many or a size class.

16 | TRBJ1-3 | TRBV18 | . | . | CASSPSPAISGNTIYF | TGTGCCAGCTCACCGAGCCCCGCCATCTCTGGAAACACCATATATTTT
15 | TRBJ2-3 | TRBV6-5 | . | . | CASSRGLPPTDTQYF | TGTGCCAGCAGCAGGGGACTACCTCCCACAGATACGCAGTATTTT
15 | TRBJ2-3 | TRBV19 | . | . | CASRRRLQSTDTQYF | TGTGCCAGTAGAAGGCGACTTCAATCCACAGATACGCAGTATTTT
13 | TRBJ2-1 | TRBV7-8 | TRBD1 | . | CASSQTGDNEQFF | TGTGCCAGCAGCCAGACAGGGGACAATGAGCAGTTCTTC
17 | TRBJ2-3 | TRBV5-1 | TRBD2 | . | CASSLSTGTSGTDTQYF | TGCGCCAGCAGCTTGTCGACCGGGACTAGCGGCACAGATACGCAGTATTTT
14 | TRBJ2-7 | TRBV27 | . | . | CASSLRVTSYEQYF | TGTGCCAGCAGTTTACGGGTTACCTCCTACGAGCAGTACTTC
13 | TRBJ2-6 | TRBV5-4 | . | . | CASSFGGANVLTF | TGTGCCAGCAGCTTCGGTGGGGCCAACGTCCTGACTTTC
14 | TRBJ2-7 | TRBV4-3 | . | . | CASSVAGVKDEQYF | TGCGCCAGCAGCGTAGCAGGGGTAAAGGACGAGCAGTACTTC
16 | TRBJ2-1 | TRBV24-1 | . | . | CATSDYSRLQNNEQFF | TGTGCCACCAGTGATTACTCCAGACTACAAAACAATGAGCAGTTCTTC
15 | TRBJ2-7 | TRBV27 | TRBD2 | few | CASSFLTSGLYEQYF | TGTGCCAGCAGTTTTCTGACTAGCGGGCTCTACGAGCAGTACTTC
12 | TRBJ1-5 | TRBV7-9 | . | few | CASSLGGQPQHF | TGTGCCAGCAGCTTAGGCGGCCAGCCCCAGCATTTT
15 | TRBJ2-1 | TRBV19 | . | few | CASSGSGSSYNEQFF | TGTGCCAGTAGCGGTAGCGGAAGCTCCTACAATGAGCAGTTCTTC
16 | TRBJ2-5 | TRBV4-2 | . | . | CASSLTAIPSPQTQYF | TGTGCCAGCAGCCTGACAGCCATTCCATCGCCCCAGACCCAGTACTTC
12 | TRBJ2-1 | TRBV5-6 | . | . | CASSLEVTGQFF | TGTGCCAGCAGCTTGGAGGTGACAGGGCAGTTCTTC